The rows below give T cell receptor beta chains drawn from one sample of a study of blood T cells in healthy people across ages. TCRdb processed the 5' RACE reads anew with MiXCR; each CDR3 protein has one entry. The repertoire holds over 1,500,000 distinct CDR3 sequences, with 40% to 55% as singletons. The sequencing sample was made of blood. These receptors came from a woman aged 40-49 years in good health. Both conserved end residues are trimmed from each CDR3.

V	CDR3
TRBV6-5	ASSYSLGTDTQY
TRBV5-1	ASSERALNTEAF
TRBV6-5	ASNSQGKIYNSPLH
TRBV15	ATSRGDQSGEQY
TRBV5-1	ASTPGQGTLAKNIQY
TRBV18	ASSPRTGRDEQY
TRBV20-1	SASQTGDEQY
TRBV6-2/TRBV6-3	ASSLTGIEYGYT
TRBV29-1	SVVAGGGPDTQY
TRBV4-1	ASSQIPGQVLNEQF
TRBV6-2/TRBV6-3	ASRRREAYYEQY
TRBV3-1	ASSQYFDEGWVQETQY
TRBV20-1	SAQKWGDEQY
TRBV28	ASTQQGINYGYT
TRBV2	AITGGISYNEQF
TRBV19	ATGQGARGTQY
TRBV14	ASSQVFKETRHNEQF
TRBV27	ASSPASQNIQY
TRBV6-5	ASSYSSGQTVYEQY
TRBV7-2	ASSLGGIYEQY
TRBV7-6	ASSFGAGANTGELF
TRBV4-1	ASSQGDRGQNSYT
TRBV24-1	ATSDLQVRGGFYNEQF
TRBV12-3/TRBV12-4	ASRGAGTSGSHEQY
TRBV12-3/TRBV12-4	ASSGSKLPGTAPLAKNIQY
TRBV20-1	SASGRRDEQY
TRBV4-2	ASSRLGGGIINEQF
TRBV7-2	ASSSRLAGRTDTQY
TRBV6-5	ASSALSVYNEQF
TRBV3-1	ASSQVGGGHNEQF
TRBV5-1	ASSLGLAGSLGSTEQY
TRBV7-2	ASSLVRSSGDNEQF
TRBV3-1	ASSHRAYQETQY
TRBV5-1	ASRGLAGVSTDTQY
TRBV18	ASSAGQLSTDTQY
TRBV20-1	SARESVRGSYEQY
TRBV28	ASSLSIPAYEQY
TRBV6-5	ASSPPGHMPGYT
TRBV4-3	ASSQVGGSTDTQY
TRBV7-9	ASTRGTGTYEQY
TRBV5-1	ASSFGDPNANVLT
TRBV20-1	SASDLNRASWYGYT
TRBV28	ASRGSGGIYNEQF
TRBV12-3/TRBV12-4	ASRPGQRIYTGELF
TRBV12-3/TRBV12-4	ASSFRIERRGRGEQY
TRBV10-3	AISLSANEQF
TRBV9	ASSVWESNYGYT
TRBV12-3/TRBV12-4	ASSFPQLAGNEQF
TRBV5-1	ASSLADGTVRNNEQY
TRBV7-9	ASSLQGRSDDEQF
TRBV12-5	ASGLGDRGLQDQETQY
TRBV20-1	SARDLGGTSPSSYNEQF
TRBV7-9	ASSSWTQYNEQF
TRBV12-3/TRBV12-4	ASSATGGINQPQH
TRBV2	ASRPDRASYNEQF